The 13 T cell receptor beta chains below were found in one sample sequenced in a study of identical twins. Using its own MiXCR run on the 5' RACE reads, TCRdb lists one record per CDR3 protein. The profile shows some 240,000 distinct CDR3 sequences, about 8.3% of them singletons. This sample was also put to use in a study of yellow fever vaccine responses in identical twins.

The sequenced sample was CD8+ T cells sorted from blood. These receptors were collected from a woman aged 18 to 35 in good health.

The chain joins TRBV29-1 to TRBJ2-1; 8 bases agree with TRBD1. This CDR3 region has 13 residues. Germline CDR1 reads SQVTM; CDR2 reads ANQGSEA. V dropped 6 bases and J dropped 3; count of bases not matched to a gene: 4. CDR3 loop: CSVTGGHYNEQFF. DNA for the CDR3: TGCAGCGTAACAGGGGGTCACTACAATGAGCAGTTCTTC.

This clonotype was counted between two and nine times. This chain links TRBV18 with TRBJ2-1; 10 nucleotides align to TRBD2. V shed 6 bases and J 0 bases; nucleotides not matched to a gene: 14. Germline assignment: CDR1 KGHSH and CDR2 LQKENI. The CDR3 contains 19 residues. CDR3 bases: TGTGCCAGCTCGCCCGGGACTAGCGCAACCTTACCCTCCTACAATGAGCAGTTCTTC. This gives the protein CASSPGTSATLPSYNEQFF. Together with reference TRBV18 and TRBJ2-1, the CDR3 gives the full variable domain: NAGVMQNPRHLVRRRGQEARLRCSPMKGHSHVYWYRQLPEEGLKFMVYLQKENIIDESGMPKERFSAEFPKEGPSILRIQQVVRGDSAAYFCASSPGTSATLPSYNEQFFGPGTRLTVL.

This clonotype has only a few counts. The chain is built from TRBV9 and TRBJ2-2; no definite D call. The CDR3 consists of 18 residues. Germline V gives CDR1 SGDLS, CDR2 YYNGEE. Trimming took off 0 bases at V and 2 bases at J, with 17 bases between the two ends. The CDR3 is CASSVEEIAGLNTGELFF. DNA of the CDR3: TGTGCCAGCAGCGTAGAGGAGATAGCAGGCTTAAACACCGGGGAGCTGTTTTTT.

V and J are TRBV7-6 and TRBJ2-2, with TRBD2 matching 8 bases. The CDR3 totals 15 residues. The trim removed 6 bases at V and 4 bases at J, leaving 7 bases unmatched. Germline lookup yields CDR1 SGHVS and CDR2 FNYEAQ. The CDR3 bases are TGTGCCAGCAGACCCGGGGCGGGAGGCACCGGGGAGCTGTTTTTT. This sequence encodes CASRPGAGGTGELFF.

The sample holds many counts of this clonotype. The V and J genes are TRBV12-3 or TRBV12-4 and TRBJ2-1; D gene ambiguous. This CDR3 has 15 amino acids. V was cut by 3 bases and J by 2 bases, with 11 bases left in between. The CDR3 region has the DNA TGTGCCAGCAGTTTCCACAACGGCGCCTACAATGAGCAGTTCTTC. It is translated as CASSFHNGAYNEQFF.

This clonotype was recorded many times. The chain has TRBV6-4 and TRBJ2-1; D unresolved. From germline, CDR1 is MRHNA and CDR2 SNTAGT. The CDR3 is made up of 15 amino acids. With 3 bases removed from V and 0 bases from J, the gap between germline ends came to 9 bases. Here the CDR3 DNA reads TGTGCCAGCAGTGAAGTACATAGCTCCTACAATGAGCAGTTCTTC. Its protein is CASSEVHSSYNEQFF.

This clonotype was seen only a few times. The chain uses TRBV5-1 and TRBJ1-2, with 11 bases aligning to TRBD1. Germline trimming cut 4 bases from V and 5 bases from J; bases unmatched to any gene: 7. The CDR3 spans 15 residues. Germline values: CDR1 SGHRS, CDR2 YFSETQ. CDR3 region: CASSPGQGARYGYTF. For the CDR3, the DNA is TGCGCCAGCAGCCCAGGACAGGGGGCTCGGTATGGCTACACCTTC.

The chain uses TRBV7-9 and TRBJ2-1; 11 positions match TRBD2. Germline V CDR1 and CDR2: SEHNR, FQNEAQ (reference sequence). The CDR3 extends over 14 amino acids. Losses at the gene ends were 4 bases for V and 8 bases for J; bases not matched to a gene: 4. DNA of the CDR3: TGTGCCAGCAGCTCTAGCGGGAGGCGCGATGAGCAGTTCTTC. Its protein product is CASSSSGRRDEQFF.

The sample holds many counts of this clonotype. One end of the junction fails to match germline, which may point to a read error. The CDR3 bases are TGTGCCAGCAGGGAAGACTTCCTGGACGGCTACACCTTC. Translating gives CASREDFLDGYTF. The V gene is TRBV6-1, the J gene TRBJ1-2; the D is unclear. The CDR3 loop spans 13 amino acids. Germline CDR1 and CDR2: MNHNS and SASEGT.

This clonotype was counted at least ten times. DNA of the CDR3: TGTGCCACCAACCCCGGAGGCGTTGAGCAGTTCTTC. Amino acids: CATNPGGVEQFF. This rearrangement joins TRBV10-3 to TRBJ2-1; tentatively, D is TRBD2 (5 bases). The CDR3 is 12 residues long. V dropped 10 bases and J dropped 9 bases, with 16 bases sitting between them. In germline, CDR1 is ENHRY, CDR2 SYGVKD.

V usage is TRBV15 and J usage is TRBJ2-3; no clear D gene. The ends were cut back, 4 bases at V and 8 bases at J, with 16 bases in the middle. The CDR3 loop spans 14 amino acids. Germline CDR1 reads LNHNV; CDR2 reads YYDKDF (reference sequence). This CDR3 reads CATSILPIEGTQYF. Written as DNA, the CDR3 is TGTGCCACCAGCATTCTTCCAATCGAAGGTACGCAGTATTTT.

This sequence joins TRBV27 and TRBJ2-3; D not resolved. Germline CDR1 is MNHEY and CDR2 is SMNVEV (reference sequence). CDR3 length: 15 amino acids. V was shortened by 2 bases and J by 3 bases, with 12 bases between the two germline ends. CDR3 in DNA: TGTGCCAGCAGTTTAATGTCAGTCTCGACAGATACGCAGTATTTT. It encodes CASSLMSVSTDTQYF.

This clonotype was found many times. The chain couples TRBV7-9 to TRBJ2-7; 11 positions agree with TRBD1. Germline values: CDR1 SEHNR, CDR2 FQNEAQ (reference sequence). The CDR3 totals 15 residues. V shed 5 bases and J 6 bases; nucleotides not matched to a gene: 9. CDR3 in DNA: TGTGCCAGCAGCATAAACGGACAGGGGGCGATCGAGCAGTACTTC. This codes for CASSINGQGAIEQYF.